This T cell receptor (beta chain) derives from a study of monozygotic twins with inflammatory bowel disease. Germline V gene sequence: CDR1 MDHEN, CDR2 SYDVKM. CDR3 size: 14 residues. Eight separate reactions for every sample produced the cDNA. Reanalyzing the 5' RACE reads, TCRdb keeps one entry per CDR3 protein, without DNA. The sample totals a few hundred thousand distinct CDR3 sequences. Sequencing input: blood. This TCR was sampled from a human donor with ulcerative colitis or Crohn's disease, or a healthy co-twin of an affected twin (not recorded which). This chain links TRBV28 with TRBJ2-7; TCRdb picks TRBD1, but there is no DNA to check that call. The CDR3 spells CASSSAGTPYEQYF.